This passage covers 19 T cell receptor beta chains from one sample sequenced in a study of T cell clones after liver transplantation. TCRdb keeps only in-frame clones here, not all; method: immunoSEQ multiplex PCR. The sample consists of fewer than 15,000 clones, roughly 70% of them appearing once. The material sequenced was CD8+ T cells from blood, taken at the 22-month timepoint. These receptor sequences come from a human patient who received a liver transplant. A share of the T cells may be of graft donor origin.

This clone has a handful of counts. The rearrangement uses TRBV28 and TRBJ2-3, with D unclear. The CDR3 runs 14 residues. Germline lookup yields CDR1 MDHEN and CDR2 SYDVKM. V lost 5 bases to trimming and J lost 3 bases, with 12 bases between them. The CDR3 sequence: CASSTSLGTDTQYF. Written as DNA, the CDR3 is TGTGCCAGCAGTACGTCTCTTGGGACAGATACGCAGTATTTT. Full variable domain (missing parts from reference TRBV28 and TRBJ2-3): DVKVTQSSRYLVKRTGEKVFLECVQDMDHENMFWYRQDPGLGLRLIYFSYDVKMKEKGDIPEGYSVSREKKERFSLILESASTNQTSMYLCASSTSLGTDTQYFGPGTRLTVL.

This clone was seen a few times. The V and J genes are TRBV11-1 and TRBJ2-7; 13 nucleotides line up with TRBD2. The CDR3 runs 16 residues. V trimming: 1 base; J trimming: 7 bases; junction bases outside the gene matches: 7. Germline CDR1 SGHAT, CDR2 FQDESV (reference sequence). The CDR3 nucleotides are TGTGCCAGCAGCTTAGGAACTAGCGGGAGGGCCTGGGAGCAGTACTTC. Amino acid sequence: CASSLGTSGRAWEQYF.

This clone was counted ten times or more. The V and J genes are TRBV5-4 and TRBJ2-7; TRBD2 aligns across 8 bases. The CDR3 spans 17 residues. From germline, CDR1 is SGHNT and CDR2 YYREEE (reference sequence). Trimming removed 4 bases from V and 5 bases from J; junction bases left unmatched: 17. CDR3 protein: CASSPAGAGGPWDEQYF. CDR3 nucleotides: TGTGCCAGCAGCCCCGCGGGGGCGGGAGGCCCCTGGGACGAGCAGTACTTC.

This clone is categorized as medium-sized. For the CDR3, the DNA is TGTGCCAGCAGTCGAAAAAACAGGGTTGACGGCTACACCTTC. Translated, it gives CASSRKNRVDGYTF. This chain links TRBV7-9 with TRBJ1-2; D is possibly TRBD1 (6 bases). CDR1 is SEHNR, CDR2 FQNEAQ, per germline (reference sequence). V lost 6 bases to trimming and J lost 8 bases, with 19 bases between them. The CDR3 has 14 amino acids.

This chain links TRBV4-2 with TRBJ2-2, with D possibly matching TRBD2 (6 bases). CDR3 length equals 19 residues. CDR1 is LGHNA and CDR2 is YNFKEQ in the germline V gene. V lost 1 base and J lost 6, with 24 bases in between. The CDR3 nucleotides read TGTGCCAGCAGCCAAGGCACCTTGTACGGCGGGATTGGGTCCGGGGAGCTGTTTTTT. This translates into CASSQGTLYGGIGSGELFF.

The chain links TRBV4-2 to TRBJ2-7; tentatively, D is TRBD2 (5 bases). Germline assignment: CDR1 LGHNA and CDR2 YNFKEQ. CDR3 size: 14 residues. V was pared by 1 base and J by 2 bases, with 9 bases between. The CDR3 loop reads CASSQVAGTYEQYF. Here the CDR3 DNA reads TGTGCCAGCAGCCAAGTCGCGGGTACCTACGAGCAGTACTTC.

This rearrangement joins TRBV7-9 to TRBJ2-3, with TRBD2 identical over 8 bases. The CDR3 consists of 14 residues. Germline-derived CDR1 and CDR2 are SEHNR and FQNEAQ (reference sequence). V dropped 5 bases and J dropped 4; count of bases not matched to a gene: 5. CDR3 sequence: CASSGTSLADTQYF. The CDR3 DNA is TGTGCCAGCAGCGGGACTAGTCTCGCAGATACGCAGTATTTT. Supplemented by reference TRBV7-9 and TRBJ2-3, the full variable domain reads DTGVSQNPRHKITKRGQNVTFRCDPISEHNRLYWYRQTLGQGPEFLTYFQNEAQLEKSRLLSDRFSAERPKGSFSTLEIQRTEQGDSAMYLCASSGTSLADTQYFGPGTRLTVL.

The CDR3 DNA follows: TGTGCCAGCTCACCCACCCCGGAACTATTCTACGAGCAGTACTTC. It codes for CASSPTPELFYEQYF. This chain uses TRBV18 with TRBJ2-7; D gene ambiguous. There are 15 residues in the CDR3. V was cut by 3 bases and J by 3 bases, with 15 bases left in between. Looked up from germline, CDR1 is KGHSH and CDR2 is LQKENI.

This clone showed up many times. The chain uses TRBV25-1 and TRBJ2-7, with TRBD1 matching over 8 bases. V trimming: 4 bases; J trimming: 4 bases; junction bases outside the gene matches: 18. Looked up from germline, CDR1 is MGHDK and CDR2 is SYGVNS. The CDR3 loop spans 18 amino acids. The CDR3 spells CASSAPDREIPPHYEQYF. The CDR3 coding sequence is TGTGCCAGCAGTGCCCCGGACAGGGAAATACCCCCCCATTACGAGCAGTACTTC.

The V gene is TRBV11-2, the J gene TRBJ2-6; D is ambiguous. CDR1 SGHAT and CDR2 FQNNGV come from the germline V gene. The V and J ends lost 0 bases and 2 bases respectively, with 11 bases between them. The CDR3 loop spans 17 amino acids. CDR3 nucleotides: TGTGCCAGCAGCTTAGAGTCCAATGTAGCTGGGGCCAACGTCCTGACTTTC. Translated: CASSLESNVAGANVLTF.

The chain links TRBV4-1 to TRBJ2-7; the D is unclear. The germline CDR1 and CDR2 sequences are MGHRA and YSYEKL. This CDR3 comprises 13 residues. The V end was cut by 3 bases, the J end by 4 bases, with 10 bases between. CDR3 DNA: TGCGCCAGCAGCCATGAAGTGTTGTACGAGCAGTACTTC. Its protein product is CASSHEVLYEQYF.

The chain employs TRBV11-2 and TRBJ2-5; 9 bases are shared with TRBD1. V lost 3 bases, J lost 2 bases, and 7 bases stayed unmatched. The CDR3 is made up of 16 amino acids. Germline CDR1 reads SGHAT; CDR2 reads FQNNGV. The CDR3 protein is CASSFGQGPLQETQYF. The CDR3 region has the DNA TGTGCCAGCAGCTTCGGACAGGGGCCTCTTCAAGAGACCCAGTACTTC.

The CDR3 is CASSLSRADTQYF. The CDR3 DNA follows: TGTGCCAGCAGTCTCTCCCGGGCAGATACGCAGTATTTT. This rearrangement joins TRBV27 to TRBJ2-3; D is unclear. V lost 5 bases, J lost 4 bases, and 10 bases lay in between. The CDR3 has 13 amino acids. Per the germline V gene, CDR1 is MNHEY and CDR2 is SMNVEV (reference sequence).

The chain joins TRBV6-5 to TRBJ2-7; 9 nucleotides align to TRBD1. The CDR3 consists of 14 residues. After removal of 5 bases from V and 4 bases from J, the junction contained 6 bases not matched to a gene. The germline gives CDR1 MNHEY, CDR2 SVGAGI. The CDR3 region has the DNA TGTGCCAGCAGTCCCGGGACAGGGAGGTACGAGCAGTACTTC. Translation gives CASSPGTGRYEQYF.

The chain recombines TRBV28 with TRBJ2-7; TRBD2 agrees at 13 bases. This CDR3 is 15 amino acids long. V dropped 6 bases and J dropped 5; count of bases not matched to a gene: 7. Germline CDR1 is MDHEN and CDR2 is SYDVKM. The CDR3: CASRKTSGRVHEQYF. The CDR3, as DNA: TGTGCCAGCAGAAAAACTAGCGGGAGGGTCCACGAGCAGTACTTC.

The V gene is TRBV7-9, the J gene TRBJ2-1; the D gene is possibly TRBD2 (6 bases). Germline values: CDR1 SEHNR, CDR2 FQNEAQ (reference sequence). Trimming removed 1 base at V and 15 bases at J, with 10 bases between. This CDR3 is 11 amino acids long. CDR3 coding DNA: TGTGCCAGCAGCTTAGGGGAGGACCGGTTCTTC. This codes for CASSLGEDRFF.

CDR3 amino acids: CASSPPTSGPYEQYF. DNA of the CDR3: TGTGCCAGCAGCCCCCCGACTAGCGGACCTTACGAGCAGTACTTC. The chain combines TRBV5-4 with TRBJ2-7, with 9 bases aligning to TRBD2. V trimming: 4 bases; J trimming: 4 bases; junction bases outside the gene matches: 9. Looked up from germline, CDR1 is SGHNT and CDR2 is YYREEE (reference sequence). The CDR3 length is 15 residues.

This chain uses TRBV6-6 with TRBJ1-4; D unresolved. CDR1 and CDR2 from the germline V gene are MNHNY and SVGAGI (reference sequence). Between the trimmed V and J ends, which lost 5 bases and 6 bases, there was a span of 16 bases. The CDR3 consists of 15 residues. CDR3 sequence reads: CASSDASWGDEKLFF. CDR3 nucleotide sequence: TGTGCCAGCAGTGACGCCAGTTGGGGTGATGAAAAACTGTTTTTT.

J is TRBJ1-4 and V is TRBV4-2; D unclear. Germline V gene lookup returns CDR1 LGHNA and CDR2 YNFKEQ. The CDR3 spans 15 residues. The V and J ends lost 5 bases and 8 bases respectively, with 18 bases between them. This CDR3 is CASSGEPHPGEKLFF. As DNA, the CDR3 is TGTGCCAGCAGCGGGGAGCCGCATCCGGGGGAAAAACTGTTTTTT.